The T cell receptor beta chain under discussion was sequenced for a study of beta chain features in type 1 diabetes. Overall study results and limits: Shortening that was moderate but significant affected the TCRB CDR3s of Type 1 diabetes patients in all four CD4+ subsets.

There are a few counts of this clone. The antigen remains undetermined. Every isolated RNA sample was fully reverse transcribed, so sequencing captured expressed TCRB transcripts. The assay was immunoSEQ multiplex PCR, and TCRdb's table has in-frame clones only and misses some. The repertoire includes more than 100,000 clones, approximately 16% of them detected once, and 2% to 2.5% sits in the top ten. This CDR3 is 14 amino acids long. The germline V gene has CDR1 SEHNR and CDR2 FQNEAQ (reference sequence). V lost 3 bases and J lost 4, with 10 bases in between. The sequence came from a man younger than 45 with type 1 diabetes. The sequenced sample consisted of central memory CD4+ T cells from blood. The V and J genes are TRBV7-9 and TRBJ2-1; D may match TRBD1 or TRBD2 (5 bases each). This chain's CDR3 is CASSLMGEYNEQFF. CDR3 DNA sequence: TGTGCCAGCAGCTTGATGGGGGAGTACAATGAGCAGTTCTTC.